The 10 T cell receptor beta chains presented below share a single source sample, sequenced in a study of blood T cell repertoires in COVID-19. Data came from immunoSEQ multiplex PCR; TCRdb stores just in-frame clones and leaves some out. The sample carries 250,000 to 300,000 clones, about nine tenths recorded once. The sequenced material came from PBMCs or T cells enriched from blood (not recorded which). The receptors shown here come from a human donor in a cohort exposed to, infected with or recovered from COVID-19 (not recorded which). The donor label of this sample is uncertain.

The rearrangement joins TRBV3-1 (or the pseudogene TRBV3-2) to TRBJ2-2; 10 bases align to TRBD1. The CDR3 is made up of 16 amino acids. Germline-derived CDR1 and CDR2 are LGHDT and YNNKEL (reference sequence). V was pared by 6 bases and J by 5 bases, with 9 bases of the junction left unmatched. The CDR3 sequence: CASRLGTGALTGELFF. CDR3 sequence (DNA): TGTGCCAGCAGACTTGGGACAGGGGCGTTAACCGGGGAGCTGTTTTTT.

The rearrangement joins TRBV27 to TRBJ1-3; TRBD1 matches at 8 bases. Germline V gene lookup returns CDR1 MNHEY and CDR2 SMNVEV (reference sequence). J was trimmed by 3 bases and V by 4 bases; bases with no gene match: 5. This CDR3 has 15 amino acids. CDR3 residues: CASSSLTGVGNTIYF. The CDR3 DNA is TGTGCCAGCAGTTCCTTGACAGGGGTTGGAAACACCATATATTTT.

CDR3 in amino acids: CASSLKGDRDEQFF. The CDR3 nucleotides read TGTGCCAGTAGTCTCAAGGGGGATAGGGATGAGCAGTTCTTC. This chain joins TRBV19 and TRBJ2-1; a possible D gene is TRBD1 (6 bases). The germline CDR1 and CDR2 sequences are LNHDA and SQIVND (reference sequence). Trimming removed 5 bases from V and 8 bases from J, with 16 bases in between. The CDR3 length is 14 residues.

The rearrangement uses TRBV7-3 and TRBJ1-5; D unresolved. The CDR3 consists of 13 residues. The V gene's germline CDR1 is SGHTA and CDR2 FQGTGA. V was trimmed by 5 bases and J by 7 bases, leaving 12 bases between them. The CDR3 protein is CASSPSLLQPQHF. The CDR3 nucleotides are TGTGCCAGCAGCCCGTCCCTGTTGCAGCCCCAGCATTTT.

The rearrangement uses TRBV6-6 and TRBJ1-6; possible D gene TRBD1, 5 bases. The CDR3 is made up of 15 amino acids. CDR1 and CDR2 from the germline V gene are MNHNY and SVGAGI (reference sequence). Trimming shortened V by 11 bases and J by 8 bases, and 22 bases separated the two germline ends. The CDR3 protein is CASTVQTTDYSPLHF. The CDR3, as DNA: TGTGCCTCAACAGTACAGACGACAGATTATTCACCCCTCCACTTT.

This chain connects TRBV6-5 to TRBJ1-1; the match to TRBD1 covers 7 bases. Germline-derived CDR1 and CDR2 are MNHEY and SVGAGI. With 2 bases clipped from V and 5 bases from J, the junction kept 2 bases outside the gene matches. CDR3 length equals 13 residues. CDR3 loop: CASSYDRATEAFF. The DNA of the CDR3 is TGTGCCAGCAGTTACGACAGGGCAACTGAAGCTTTCTTT.

The chain joins TRBV6-1 to TRBJ2-7, with no clear D. Trimming stripped 1 base from V and 2 bases from J, with 15 bases between. Germline lookup yields CDR1 MNHNS and CDR2 SASEGT. The CDR3 contains 16 residues. CDR3 nucleotide sequence: TGTGCCAGCAGTGAAGGTGTTAGATTGTCCCCCTACGAGCAGTACTTC. Its protein is CASSEGVRLSPYEQYF.

The V and J genes are TRBV30 and TRBJ2-3; 8 bases are shared with TRBD2. V dropped 0 bases and J dropped 0; count of bases not matched to a gene: 8. In germline, CDR1 is GTSNPN, CDR2 SVGIG (reference sequence). This CDR3 spans 17 amino acids. DNA of the CDR3: TGTGCCTGGAGTGTGGGCCGGGGGGGCCGTAGCACAGATACGCAGTATTTT. Residues: CAWSVGRGGRSTDTQYF.

This chain's CDR3 is CASSYGQGPSPLHF. CDR3 sequence (DNA): TGTGCCAGCAGTTACGGGCAGGGTCCCTCACCCCTCCACTTT. V and J are TRBV6-5 and TRBJ1-6, with D possibly being TRBD1 (5 bases). Trimming shortened V by 2 bases and J by 10 bases, and 12 bases separated the two germline ends. The CDR3 spans 14 residues. CDR1 MNHEY and CDR2 SVGAGI come from the germline V gene.

This clone was seen once. The rearrangement uses TRBV19 and TRBJ2-7; 8 bases map to TRBD1. Trimming cost V 1 base and J 7 bases; bases outside gene matches: 12. The CDR3 consists of 16 residues. Per germline, CDR1 LNHDA and CDR2 SQIVND (reference sequence). CDR3 region: CASSIAPQGAYGEQYF. As DNA, the CDR3 is TGTGCCAGTAGTATAGCCCCCCAGGGGGCGTATGGTGAGCAGTACTTC.